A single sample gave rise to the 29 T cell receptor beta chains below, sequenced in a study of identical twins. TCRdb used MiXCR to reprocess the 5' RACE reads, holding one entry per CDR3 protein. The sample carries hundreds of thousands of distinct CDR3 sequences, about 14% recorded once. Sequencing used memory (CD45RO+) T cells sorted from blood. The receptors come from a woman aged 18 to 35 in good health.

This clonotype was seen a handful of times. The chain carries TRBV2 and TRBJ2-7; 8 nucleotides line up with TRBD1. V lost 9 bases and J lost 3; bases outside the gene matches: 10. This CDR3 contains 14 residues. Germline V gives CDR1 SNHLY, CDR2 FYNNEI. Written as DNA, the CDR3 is TGTGCCAGTACCTTCGGACAGGGTGGCTACGAGCAGTACTTC. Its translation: CASTFGQGGYEQYF.

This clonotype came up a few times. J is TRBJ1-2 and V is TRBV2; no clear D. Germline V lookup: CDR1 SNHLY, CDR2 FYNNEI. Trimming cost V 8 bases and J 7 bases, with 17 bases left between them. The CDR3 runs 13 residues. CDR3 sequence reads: CASSFGGIAGYTF. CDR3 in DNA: TGTGCCAGCTCCTTCGGAGGGATAGCTGGCTACACCTTC.

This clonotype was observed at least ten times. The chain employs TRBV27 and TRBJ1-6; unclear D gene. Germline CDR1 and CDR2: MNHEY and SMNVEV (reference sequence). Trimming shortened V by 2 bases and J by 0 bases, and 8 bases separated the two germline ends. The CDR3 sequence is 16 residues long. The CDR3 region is CASSLRQPSYNSPLHF. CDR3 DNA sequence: TGTGCCAGCAGTTTACGGCAGCCCTCCTATAATTCACCCCTCCACTTT.

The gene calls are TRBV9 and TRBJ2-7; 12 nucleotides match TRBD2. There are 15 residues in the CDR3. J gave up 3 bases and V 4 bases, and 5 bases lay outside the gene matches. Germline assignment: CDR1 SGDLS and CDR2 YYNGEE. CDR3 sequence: CASSPRLAGVYEQYF. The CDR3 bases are TGTGCCAGCAGCCCCCGACTAGCGGGAGTCTACGAGCAGTACTTC.

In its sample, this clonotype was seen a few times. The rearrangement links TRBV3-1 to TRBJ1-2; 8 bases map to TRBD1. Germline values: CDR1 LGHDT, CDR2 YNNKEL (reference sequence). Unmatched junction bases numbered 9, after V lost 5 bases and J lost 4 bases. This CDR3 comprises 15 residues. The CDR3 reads CASSNMDRVAYGYTF. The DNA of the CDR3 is TGTGCCAGCAGCAATATGGACAGGGTAGCCTATGGCTACACCTTC. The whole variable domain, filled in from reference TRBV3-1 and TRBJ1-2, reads DTAVSQTPKYLVTQMGNDKSIKCEQNLGHDTMYWYKQDSKKFLKIMFSYNNKELIINETVPNRFSPKSPDKAHLNLHINSLELGDSAVYFCASSNMDRVAYGYTFGSGTRLTVV.

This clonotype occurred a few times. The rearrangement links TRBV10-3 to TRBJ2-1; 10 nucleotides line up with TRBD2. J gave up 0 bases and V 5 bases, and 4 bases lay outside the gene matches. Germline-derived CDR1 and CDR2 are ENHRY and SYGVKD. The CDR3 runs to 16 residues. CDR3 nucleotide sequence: TGTGCCATCAGTCCTTCTAGCGGGAGCTCCTACAATGAGCAGTTCTTC. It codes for CAISPSSGSSYNEQFF.

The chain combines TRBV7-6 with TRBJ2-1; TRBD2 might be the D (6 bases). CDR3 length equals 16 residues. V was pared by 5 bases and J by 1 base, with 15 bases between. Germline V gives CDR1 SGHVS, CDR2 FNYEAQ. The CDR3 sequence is CASSPRLERSYNEQFF. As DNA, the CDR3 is TGTGCCAGCAGCCCCCGACTAGAGAGGTCCTACAATGAGCAGTTCTTC.

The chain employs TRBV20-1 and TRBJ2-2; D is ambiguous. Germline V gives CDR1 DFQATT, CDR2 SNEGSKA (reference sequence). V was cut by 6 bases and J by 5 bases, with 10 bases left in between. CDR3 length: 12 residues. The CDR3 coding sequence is TGCAGTGCCGCGAGGCTGACCGGGGAGCTGTTTTTT. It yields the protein CSAARLTGELFF.

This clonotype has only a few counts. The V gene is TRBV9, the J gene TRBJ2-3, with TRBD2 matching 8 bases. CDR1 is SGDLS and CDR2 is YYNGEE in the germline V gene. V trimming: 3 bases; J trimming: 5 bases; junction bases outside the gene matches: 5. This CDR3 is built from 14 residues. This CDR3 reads CASSAGTRGDTQYF. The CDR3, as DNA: TGTGCCAGCAGCGCAGGGACTAGGGGAGATACGCAGTATTTT.

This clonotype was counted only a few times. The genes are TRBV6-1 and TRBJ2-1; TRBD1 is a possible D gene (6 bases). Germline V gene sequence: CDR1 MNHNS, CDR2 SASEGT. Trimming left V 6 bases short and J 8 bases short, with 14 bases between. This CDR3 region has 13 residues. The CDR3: CASRGRGGDEQFF. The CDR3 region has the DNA TGTGCCAGCAGGGGCAGGGGCGGCGATGAGCAGTTCTTC.

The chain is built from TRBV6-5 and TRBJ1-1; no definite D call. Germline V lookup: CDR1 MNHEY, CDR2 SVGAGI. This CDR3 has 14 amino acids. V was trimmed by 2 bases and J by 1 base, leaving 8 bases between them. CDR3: CASSYVRTNTEAFF. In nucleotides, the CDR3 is TGTGCCAGCAGTTACGTGAGGACGAACACTGAAGCTTTCTTT.

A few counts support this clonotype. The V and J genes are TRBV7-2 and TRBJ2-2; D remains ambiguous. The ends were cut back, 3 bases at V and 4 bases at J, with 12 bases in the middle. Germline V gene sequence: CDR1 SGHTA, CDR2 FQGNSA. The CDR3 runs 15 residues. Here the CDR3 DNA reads TGTGCCAGCAGCTTCCGCGGACGCGGCACCGGGGAGCTGTTTTTT. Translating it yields CASSFRGRGTGELFF.

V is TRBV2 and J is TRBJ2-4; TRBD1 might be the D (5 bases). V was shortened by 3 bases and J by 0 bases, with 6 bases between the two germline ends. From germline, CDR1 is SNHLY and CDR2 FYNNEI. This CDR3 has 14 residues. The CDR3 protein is CASSDRGAKNIQYF. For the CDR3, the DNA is TGTGCCAGCAGTGATAGGGGAGCCAAAAACATTCAGTACTTC.

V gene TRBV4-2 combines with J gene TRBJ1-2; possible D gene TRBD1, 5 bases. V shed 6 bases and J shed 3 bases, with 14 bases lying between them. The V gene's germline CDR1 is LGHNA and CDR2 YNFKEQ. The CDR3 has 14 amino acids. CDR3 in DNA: TGTGCCAGCAGTGATCCGGGGCGGTACTATGGCTACACCTTC. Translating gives CASSDPGRYYGYTF.

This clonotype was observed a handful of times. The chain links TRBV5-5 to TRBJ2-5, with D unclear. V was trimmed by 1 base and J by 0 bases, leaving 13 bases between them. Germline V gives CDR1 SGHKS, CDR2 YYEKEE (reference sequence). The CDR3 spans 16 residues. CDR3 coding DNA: TGTGCCAGCAGCTTGCAGCCACATACTAACCAAGAGACCCAGTACTTC. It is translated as CASSLQPHTNQETQYF.

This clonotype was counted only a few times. Here the CDR3 reads CASRLRSVSGANVLTF. CDR3 DNA sequence: TGTGCCAGCAGATTAAGGTCGGTCTCTGGGGCCAACGTCCTGACTTTC. The chain employs TRBV7-2 and TRBJ2-6, with D unresolved. V was pared by 6 bases and J by 0 bases, with 12 bases between. The V gene's germline CDR1 is SGHTA and CDR2 FQGNSA. This CDR3 region has 16 residues.

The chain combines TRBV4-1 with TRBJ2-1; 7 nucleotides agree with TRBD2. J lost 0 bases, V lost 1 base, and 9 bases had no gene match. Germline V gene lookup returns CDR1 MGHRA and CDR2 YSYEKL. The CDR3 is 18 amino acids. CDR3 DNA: TGCGCCAGCAGCCAAGGAGGCGGGAGACCCAGCTCCTACAATGAGCAGTTCTTC. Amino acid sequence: CASSQGGGRPSSYNEQFF.

The CDR3 region has the DNA TGTGCCAGCAGCCAAGGAGACAGCTACACCGGGGAGCTGTTTTTT. This sequence encodes CASSQGDSYTGELFF. The rearrangement joins TRBV14 to TRBJ2-2, with a tentative D call TRBD1 (5 bases). CDR3 length equals 15 residues. Germline V CDR1 and CDR2: SGHDN, FVKESK. V lost 1 base, J lost 3 bases, and 9 bases lay in between.

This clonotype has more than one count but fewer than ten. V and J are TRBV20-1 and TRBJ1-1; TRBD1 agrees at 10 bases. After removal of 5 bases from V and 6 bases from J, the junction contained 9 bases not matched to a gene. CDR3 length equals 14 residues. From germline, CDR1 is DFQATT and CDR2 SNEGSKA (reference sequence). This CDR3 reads CSAPRSGTGAEAFF. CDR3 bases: TGCAGTGCTCCCCGGTCGGGGACAGGGGCTGAAGCTTTCTTT.

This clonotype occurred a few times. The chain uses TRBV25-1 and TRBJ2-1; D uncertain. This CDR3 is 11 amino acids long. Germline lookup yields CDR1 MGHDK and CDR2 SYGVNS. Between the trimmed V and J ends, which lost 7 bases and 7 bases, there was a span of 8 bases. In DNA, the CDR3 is TGTGCCAGCACCCTTCGGAATGAGCAGTTCTTC. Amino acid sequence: CASTLRNEQFF. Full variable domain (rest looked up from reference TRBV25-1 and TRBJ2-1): EADIYQTPRYLVIGTGKKITLECSQTMGHDKMYWYQQDPGMELHLIHYSYGVNSTEKGDLSSESTVSRIRTEHFPLTLESARPSHTSQYLCASTLRNEQFFGPGTRLTVL.

The DNA for the CDR3 is TGTGCCAGCAGCTTTTTACTTCTAGCGGGGGAGACCCAGTACTTC. Its protein is CASSFLLLAGETQYF. This chain joins TRBV7-2 and TRBJ2-5; 9 positions match TRBD2. V lost 3 bases, J lost 5 bases, and 7 bases stayed unmatched. The CDR3 runs to 15 residues. Germline CDR1 reads SGHTA; CDR2 reads FQGNSA.

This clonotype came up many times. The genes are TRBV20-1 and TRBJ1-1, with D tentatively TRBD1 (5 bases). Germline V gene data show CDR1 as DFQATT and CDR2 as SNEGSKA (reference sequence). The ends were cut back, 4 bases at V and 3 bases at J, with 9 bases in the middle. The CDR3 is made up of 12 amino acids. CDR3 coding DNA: TGCAGTGCTAATAAGGGGCACACTGAAGCTTTCTTT. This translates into CSANKGHTEAFF.

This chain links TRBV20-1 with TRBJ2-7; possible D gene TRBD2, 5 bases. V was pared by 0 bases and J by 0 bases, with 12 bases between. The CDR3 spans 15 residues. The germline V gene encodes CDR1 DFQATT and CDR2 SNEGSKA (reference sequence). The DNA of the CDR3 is TGCAGTGCTAGAGATCCGGGAAGAACCTCCTACGAGCAGTACTTC. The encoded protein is CSARDPGRTSYEQYF.

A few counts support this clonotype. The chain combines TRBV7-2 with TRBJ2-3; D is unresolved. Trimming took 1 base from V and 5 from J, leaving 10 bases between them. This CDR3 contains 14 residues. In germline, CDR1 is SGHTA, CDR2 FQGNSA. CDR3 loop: CASSLVGFEDTQYF. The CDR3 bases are TGTGCCAGCAGCTTAGTGGGTTTCGAAGATACGCAGTATTTT. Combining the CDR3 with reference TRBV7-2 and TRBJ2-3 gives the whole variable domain GAGVSQSPSNKVTEKGKDVELRCDPISGHTALYWYRQSLGQGLEFLIYFQGNSAPDKSGLPSDRFSAERTGGSVSTLTIQRTQQEDSAVYLCASSLVGFEDTQYFGPGTRLTVL.

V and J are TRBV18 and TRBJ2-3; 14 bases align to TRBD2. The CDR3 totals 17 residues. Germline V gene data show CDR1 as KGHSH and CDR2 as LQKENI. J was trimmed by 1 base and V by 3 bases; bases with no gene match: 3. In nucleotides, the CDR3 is TGTGCCAGCTCACCTGGACTAGCGGGGGGACGCACAGATACGCAGTATTTT. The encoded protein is CASSPGLAGGRTDTQYF.

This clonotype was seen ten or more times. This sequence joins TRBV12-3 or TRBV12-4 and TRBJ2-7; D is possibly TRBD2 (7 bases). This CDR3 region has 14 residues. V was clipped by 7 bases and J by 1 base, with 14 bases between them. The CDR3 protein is CASTKGGGSYEQYF. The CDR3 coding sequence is TGTGCCAGCACCAAAGGGGGGGGGTCCTACGAGCAGTACTTC.

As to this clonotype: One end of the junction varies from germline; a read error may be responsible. The CDR3: CASSYHAKGSYEQNF. The CDR3 region has the DNA TGTGCCAGCAGTTACCACGCAAAGGGCTCCTACGAGCAGAACTTC. V is TRBV6-5 and J is TRBJ2-7; D is unresolved. Germline V gene sequence: CDR1 MNHEY, CDR2 SVGAGI. CDR3 length: 15 residues.

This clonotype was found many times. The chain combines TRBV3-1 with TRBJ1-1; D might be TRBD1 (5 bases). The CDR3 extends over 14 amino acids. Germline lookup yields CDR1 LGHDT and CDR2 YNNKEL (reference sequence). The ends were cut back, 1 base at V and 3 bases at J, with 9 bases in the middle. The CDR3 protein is CASSQGRGYTEAFF. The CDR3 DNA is TGTGCCAGCAGCCAAGGTCGGGGGTACACTGAAGCTTTCTTT.

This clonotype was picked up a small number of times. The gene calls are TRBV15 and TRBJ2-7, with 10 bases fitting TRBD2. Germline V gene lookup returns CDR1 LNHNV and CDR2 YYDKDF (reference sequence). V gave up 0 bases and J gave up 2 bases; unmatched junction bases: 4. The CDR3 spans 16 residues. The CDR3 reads CATSRDLTSGTYEQYF. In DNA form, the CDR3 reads TGTGCCACCAGCAGAGATCTTACTAGCGGGACCTACGAGCAGTACTTC. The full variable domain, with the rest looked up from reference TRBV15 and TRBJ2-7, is DAMVIQNPRYQVTQFGKPVTLSCSQTLNHNVMYWYQQKSSQAPKLLFHYYDKDFNNEADTPDNFQSRRPNTSFCFLDIRSPGLGDTAMYLCATSRDLTSGTYEQYFGPGTRLTVT.